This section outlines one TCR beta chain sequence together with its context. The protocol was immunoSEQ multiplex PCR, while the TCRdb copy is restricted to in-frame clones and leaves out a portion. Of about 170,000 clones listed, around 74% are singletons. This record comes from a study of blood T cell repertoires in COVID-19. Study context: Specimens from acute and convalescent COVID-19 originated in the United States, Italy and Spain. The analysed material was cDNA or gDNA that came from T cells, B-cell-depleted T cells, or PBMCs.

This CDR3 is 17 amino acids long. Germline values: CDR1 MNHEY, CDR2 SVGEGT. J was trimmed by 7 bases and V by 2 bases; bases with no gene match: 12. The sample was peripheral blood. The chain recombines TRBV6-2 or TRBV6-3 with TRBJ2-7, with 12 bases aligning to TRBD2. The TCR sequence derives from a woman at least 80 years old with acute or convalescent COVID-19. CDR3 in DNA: TGTGCCAGCAGTTACAGGAAACAGACTAGCGGGAGTCGAGAGCAGTACTTC. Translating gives CASSYRKQTSGSREQYF.